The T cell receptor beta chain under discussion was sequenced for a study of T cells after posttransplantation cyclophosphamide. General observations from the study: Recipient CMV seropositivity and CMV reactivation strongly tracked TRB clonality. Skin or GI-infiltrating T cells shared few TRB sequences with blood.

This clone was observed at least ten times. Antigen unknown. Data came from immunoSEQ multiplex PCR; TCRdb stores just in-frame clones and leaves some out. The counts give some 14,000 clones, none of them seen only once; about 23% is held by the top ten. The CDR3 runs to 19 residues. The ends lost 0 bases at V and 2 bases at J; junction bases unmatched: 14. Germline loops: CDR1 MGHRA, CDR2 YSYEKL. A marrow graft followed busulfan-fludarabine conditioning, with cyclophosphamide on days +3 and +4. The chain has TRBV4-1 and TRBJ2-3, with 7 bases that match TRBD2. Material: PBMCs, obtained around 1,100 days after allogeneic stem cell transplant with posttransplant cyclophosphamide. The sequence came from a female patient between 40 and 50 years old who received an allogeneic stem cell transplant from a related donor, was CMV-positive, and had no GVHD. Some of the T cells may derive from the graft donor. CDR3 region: CASSQDQGRASGTTDTQYF. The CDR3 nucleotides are TGCGCCAGCAGCCAAGATCAAGGTAGAGCTAGCGGAACCACAGATACGCAGTATTTT.